The clone carrying this T cell receptor (beta chain) was observed many times. Its specificity is unknown. This CDR3 region has 16 residues. The germline V gene has CDR1 SGHRS and CDR2 YFSETQ. The V and J ends lost 1 base and 6 bases, in that order; junction bases with no gene match: 5. Donors were healthy Caucasian individuals from Russia aged roughly 6 to 90. The sample is drawn from a study of blood T cells in healthy people across ages. Study-level findings and limits: Older individuals had lower TCR beta diversity per million T cells (the decline was roughly linear). Versus aged donors, long-lived donors had higher diversity and more naive CD4+ cells.

Primers used in a second PCR of about 7 to 12 cycles were a sample-barcoded 5' primer and a J-beta primer mix. MiXCR, run by TCRdb on the 5' RACE reads, gives a single entry per CDR3 protein. The sample contains roughly 1,700,000 distinct CDR3 sequences, approximately 28% of which appear only once. The V gene is TRBV5-1, the J gene TRBJ2-3; 13 positions agree with TRBD2. This receptor was taken from a woman in her thirties in good health. The sequenced sample consisted of blood. The CDR3 sequence: CASSLTSGGASDTQYF. The DNA for the CDR3 is TGCGCCAGCAGCTTGACTAGCGGGGGGGCCTCCGATACGCAGTATTTT.